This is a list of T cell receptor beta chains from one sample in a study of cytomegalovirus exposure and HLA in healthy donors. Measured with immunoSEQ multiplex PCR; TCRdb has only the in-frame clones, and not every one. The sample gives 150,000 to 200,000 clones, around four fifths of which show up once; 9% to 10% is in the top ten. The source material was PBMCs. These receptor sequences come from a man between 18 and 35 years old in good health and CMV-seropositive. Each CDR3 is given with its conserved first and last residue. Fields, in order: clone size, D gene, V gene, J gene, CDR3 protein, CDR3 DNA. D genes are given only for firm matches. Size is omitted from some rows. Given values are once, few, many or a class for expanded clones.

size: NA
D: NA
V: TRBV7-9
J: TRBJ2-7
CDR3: CASSRIRGRAYEQYF
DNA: TGTGCCAGCAGCCGCATCAGGGGACGGGCCTACGAGCAGTACTTC

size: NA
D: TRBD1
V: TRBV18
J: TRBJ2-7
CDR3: CAGSPEDRSYEQYF
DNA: TGTGCCGGCTCACCAGAGGACAGGTCCTACGAGCAGTACTTC

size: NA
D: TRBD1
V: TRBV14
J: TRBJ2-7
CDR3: CASTRGTGHYEQYF
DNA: TGTGCCAGCACCCGAGGGACAGGACACTACGAGCAGTACTTC

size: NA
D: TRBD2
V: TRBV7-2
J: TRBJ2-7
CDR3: CASSWGLAGGQYEQYF
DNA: TGTGCCAGCAGCTGGGGACTAGCGGGAGGGCAATACGAGCAGTACTTC

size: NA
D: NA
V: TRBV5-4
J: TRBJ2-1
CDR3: CASFLPGVGGNEQFF
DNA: TGTGCCAGCTTCTTACCCGGAGTGGGGGGCAATGAGCAGTTCTTC

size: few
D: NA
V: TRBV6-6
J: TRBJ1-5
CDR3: CAGSRGGNQPQHF
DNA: TGTGCCGGGTCGCGGGGAGGCAATCAGCCCCAGCATTTT

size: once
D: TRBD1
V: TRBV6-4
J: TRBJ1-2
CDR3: CASSATGNPDYGYTF
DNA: TGTGCCAGCAGTGCGACAGGGAACCCCGATTATGGCTACACCTTC

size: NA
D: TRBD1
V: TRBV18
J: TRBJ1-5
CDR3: CASSPSGQGGPQHF
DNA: TGTGCCAGCTCACCATCTGGACAGGGGGGGCCCCAGCATTTT

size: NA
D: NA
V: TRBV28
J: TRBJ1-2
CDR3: CASSLGLLRGGYTF
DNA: TGTGCCAGCAGTTTAGGGCTGCTAAGAGGGGGCTACACCTTC

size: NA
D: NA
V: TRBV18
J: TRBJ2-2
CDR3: CASSPQLANTGELFF
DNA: TGTGCCAGCTCACCGCAACTAGCAAACACCGGGGAGCTGTTTTTT

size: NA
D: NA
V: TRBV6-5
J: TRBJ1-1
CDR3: CASSLEQGGTEAFF
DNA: TGTGCCAGCAGTCTCGAACAGGGCGGGACTGAAGCTTTCTTT

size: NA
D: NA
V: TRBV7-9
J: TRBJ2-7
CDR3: CASSPTGTYEQYF
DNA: TGTGCCAGCAGCCCCACAGGTACCTACGAGCAGTACTTC

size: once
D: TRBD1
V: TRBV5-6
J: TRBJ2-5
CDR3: CASSFFGQGRETQYF
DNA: TGTGCCAGCAGCTTCTTTGGACAGGGGCGTGAGACCCAGTACTTC

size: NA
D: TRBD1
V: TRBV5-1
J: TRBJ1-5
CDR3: CASSYTGALNQPQHF
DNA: TGCGCCAGCAGCTATACAGGGGCCTTAAATCAGCCCCAGCATTTT

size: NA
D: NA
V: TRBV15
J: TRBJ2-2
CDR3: CATSKPQGPGELFF
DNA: TGTGCCACCAGCAAGCCACAGGGTCCCGGGGAGCTGTTTTTT

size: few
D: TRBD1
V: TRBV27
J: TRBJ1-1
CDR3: CASSYIPGQGPPGAFF
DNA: TGTGCCAGCAGTTATATACCGGGACAGGGACCTCCAGGGGCTTTCTTT

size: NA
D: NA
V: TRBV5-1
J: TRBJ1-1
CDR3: CASSLGREGDQAFF
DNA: TGCGCCAGCAGCTTGGGGCGGGAGGGAGACCAAGCTTTCTTT

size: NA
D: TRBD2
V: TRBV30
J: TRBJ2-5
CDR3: CASTPPAGARETQYF
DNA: TGTGCCTCCACCCCCCCAGCGGGAGCTAGGGAGACCCAGTACTTC

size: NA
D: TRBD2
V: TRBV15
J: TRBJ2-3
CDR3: CATSGGSESTDTQYF
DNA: TGTGCCACCAGCGGCGGGAGCGAGAGCACAGATACGCAGTATTTT

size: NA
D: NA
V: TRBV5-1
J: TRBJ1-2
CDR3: CASSSWASIISNYGYTF
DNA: TGCGCCAGCAGCTCCTGGGCCAGTATTATATCTAACTATGGCTACACCTTC

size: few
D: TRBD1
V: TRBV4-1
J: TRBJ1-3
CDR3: CASSPSTGGPFSGNTIYF
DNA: TGCGCCAGCAGCCCCTCCACAGGGGGACCCTTCTCTGGAAACACCATATATTTT

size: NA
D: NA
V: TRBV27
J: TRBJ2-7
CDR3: CASSLSPPSRGEQYF
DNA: TGTGCCAGCAGTTTATCGCCCCCTAGCCGAGGCGAGCAGTACTTC

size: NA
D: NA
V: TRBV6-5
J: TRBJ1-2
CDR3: CASSLDSRAGYTF
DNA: TGTGCCAGCAGTTTGGACAGCCGGGCTGGCTACACCTTC

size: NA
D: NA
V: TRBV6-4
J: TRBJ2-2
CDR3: CASSGTGNTGELFF
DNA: TGTGCCAGCAGTGGAACAGGGAACACCGGGGAGCTGTTTTTT